Shown below are 12 T cell receptor beta chains from a single sample sequenced in a study of T cell clonality in common variable immunodeficiency. Study-level results: In common variable immunodeficiency, TCR beta chains reportedly carried fewer deletions and N-nucleotide insertions.

The repertoire was sequenced with immunoSEQ multiplex PCR; TCRdb's copy has only in-frame clones and lacks some. Recorded here are 2,500 to 3,000 clones, none singletons. Their antigens are not known. Sequenced: peripheral blood mononuclear cells. These receptors were collected from a human donor with common variable immunodeficiency.

Remarks on this clone: Read sequence stops 3 residues before the CDR3 end, and the germline J gene provides the missing end. The J gene is TRBJ1-1, the V gene TRBV25-1; 7 bases map to TRBD1. Germline CDR1 MGHDK, CDR2 SYGVNS. V shed 3 bases and J 3 bases; nucleotides not matched to a gene: 10. The CDR3 covers 16 residues. CDR3 bases read: TGTGCCAGCAGTGACGAAGGGCGACAGGGTGACACTGAA. It encodes CASSDEGRQGDTE. The entire CDR3 protein is CASSDEGRQGDTEAFF.

This clone is judged medium-sized (0.01 to 0.1%). The sequenced fragment ends 3 residues before the CDR3 boundary, so the rest is inferred from the germline J gene. The V and J genes are TRBV2 and TRBJ1-2, with D hard to call. CDR1 is SNHLY and CDR2 is FYNNEI in the germline V gene. The CDR3 runs to 12 residues. The sequenced CDR3 bases are TGTGCCAGCAGATCCCCTGCTAGCGGC. Protein sequence: CASRSPASG. The whole CDR3 sequence reads CASRSPASGYTF.

This clone was picked up many times. The CDR3 end lies 3 residues beyond the end of the read and is filled in from the germline J gene. The genes are TRBV6-4 and TRBJ2-1, with TRBD1 identical over 10 bases. Germline values: CDR1 MRHNA, CDR2 SNTAGT. The CDR3 covers 15 residues. V lost 4 bases to trimming and J lost 7 bases; unmatched junction nucleotides: 7. CDR3 amino acids: CASSVGTGDSNEQFF. The DNA read from the CDR3 is TGTGCCAGCAGTGTGGGGACAGGGGACTCGAATGAG.

By frequency in the sample, this clone is medium-sized (0.01 to 0.1%). The read stops 3 residues short of the end of the CDR3; the missing end is completed from the germline J gene. The chain has TRBV20-1 and TRBJ2-2; D gene ambiguous. Germline values: CDR1 DFQATT, CDR2 SNEGSKA (reference sequence). The germline V and J ends were trimmed by 2 bases and 3 bases, with 7 bases remaining between them. The CDR3 totals 13 residues. The CDR3 sequence is CSARLRYTGELFF. The sequenced CDR3 bases are TGCAGTGCTAGATTGAGGTACACCGGGGAG.

In this sample, this clone is medium-sized. The CDR3 end is not reached by the read, which stops 3 residues before it; the germline J gene fills it in. J is TRBJ2-3 and V is TRBV20-1, with D hard to call. In germline, CDR1 is DFQATT, CDR2 SNEGSKA (reference sequence). Trimming shortened V by 6 bases and J by 1 base, and 17 bases separated the two germline ends. This CDR3 has 15 residues. CDR3 loop: CSAPPSGRGTDTQYF. CDR3 DNA, as far as it was read: TGCAGTGCCCCCCCCAGTGGTCGAGGCACAGATACG.

This clone was recorded at least ten times. The CDR3 end is not reached by the read, which stops 3 residues before it; the germline J gene fills it in. The chain has TRBV5-6 and TRBJ2-5, with 7 bases that match TRBD2. The germline gives CDR1 SGHDT, CDR2 YYEEEE. The CDR3 is 13 residues long. Trimming cost V 4 bases and J 6 bases; bases outside gene matches: 6. The sequenced part of the CDR3 DNA is TGTGCCAGCAGCCCTGGACTAGGGAAGACC. Protein: CASSPGLGKT. The whole CDR3 protein is CASSPGLGKTQYF. Full variable domain (rest looked up from reference TRBV5-6 and TRBJ2-5): DAGVTQSPTHLIKTRGQQVTLRCSPKSGHDTVSWYQQALGQGPQFIFQYYEEEERQRGNFPDRFSGHQFPNYSSELNVNALLLGDSALYLCASSPGLGKTQYFGPGTRLLVL.

This clone is labeled medium-sized. The CDR3 goes on 3 residues after the read ends, and that part is filled in from the germline J gene. This chain uses TRBV7-6 with TRBJ1-2, with 8 bases aligning to TRBD1. V lost 2 bases and J lost 4; bases outside the gene matches: 6. The CDR3 has 15 amino acids. Germline V CDR1 and CDR2: SGHVS, FNYEAQ. The covered CDR3 bases are TGTGCCAGCAGCTTATCCAGGGGGCTCGGCTATGGC. Translation: CASSLSRGLGYG. The whole CDR3 protein reads CASSLSRGLGYGYTF.

Concerning this clone: The junction and the germline gene differ at one end; a read error may be behind it. The observed sequence ends 3 residues before the CDR3 terminus, with the missing tail filled in from the germline J gene. This chain uses TRBV20-1 with TRBJ1-3; D possibly corresponds to TRBD1 (5 bases). The CDR3 runs 16 residues. In germline, CDR1 is DFQATT, CDR2 SNEGSKA (reference sequence). The CDR3 DNA, read in part, is TGCAGTGCTGGAGATTTGGTCGGGGGGGAGGTAGACACC. This translates into CSAGDLVGGEVDT. The full CDR3 is CSAGDLVGGEVDTIYF.

This clone was seen a handful of times. The CDR3 end is not reached by the read, which stops 3 residues before it; the germline J gene fills it in. The chain has TRBV7-9 and TRBJ1-4; 7 bases fit TRBD1. After removal of 6 bases from V and 6 bases from J, the junction contained 4 bases not matched to a gene. The CDR3 totals 13 residues. CDR1 is SEHNR, CDR2 FQNEAQ, per germline (reference sequence). CDR3 protein: CASRGTGDEKLFF. CDR3 DNA, as far as it was read: TGTGCCAGCAGGGGTACAGGGGATGAAAAA.

This clone was picked up a small number of times. CDR3 protein: CASRETGANSPLHF. Incomplete CDR3 DNA: TGTGCCAGCAGGGAGACAGGGGCCAATTCACCC. The chain links TRBV2 to TRBJ1-6; 8 bases are shared with TRBD1. The sequenced fragment ends 3 residues before the CDR3 boundary, so the rest is inferred from the germline J gene. Germline-derived CDR1 and CDR2 are SNHLY and FYNNEI. V shed 6 bases, J shed 7 bases, and the junction held 5 bases outside the gene matches. This CDR3 has 14 amino acids.

This clone is medium-sized in the sample. Read data end 3 residues before the CDR3 end; the end is taken from the germline J gene. The chain uses TRBV19 and TRBJ1-6; possible D gene TRBD1, 6 bases. The CDR3 runs 15 residues. V was clipped by 3 bases and J by 10 bases, with 16 bases between them. The V gene's germline CDR1 is LNHDA and CDR2 SQIVND (reference sequence). Incomplete CDR3 DNA: TGTGCCAGTAGTATCGGGGGGCGGGGATACTCACCC. This encodes CASSIGGRGYSP. The entire CDR3 reads CASSIGGRGYSPLHF.

This clone counts as medium-sized. The read falls 3 residues short of the CDR3 end, and the missing part is taken from the germline J gene. The genes are TRBV7-9 and TRBJ1-2; D call uncertain. The germline gives CDR1 SEHNR, CDR2 FQNEAQ (reference sequence). This CDR3 is built from 12 residues. V was clipped by 1 base and J by 5 bases, with 5 bases between them. CDR3 DNA, as far as it was read: TGTGCCAGCAGCTTAGAACAGTATGGC. Encoded protein: CASSLEQYG. The complete CDR3 protein is CASSLEQYGYTF.